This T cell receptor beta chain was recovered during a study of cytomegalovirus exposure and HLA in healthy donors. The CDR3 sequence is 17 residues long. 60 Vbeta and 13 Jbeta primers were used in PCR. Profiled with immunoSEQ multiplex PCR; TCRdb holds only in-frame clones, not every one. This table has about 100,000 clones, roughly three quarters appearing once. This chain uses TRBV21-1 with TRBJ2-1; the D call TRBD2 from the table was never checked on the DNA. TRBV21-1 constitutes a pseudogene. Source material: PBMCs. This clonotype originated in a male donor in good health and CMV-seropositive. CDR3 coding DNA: TGTGCCAGCTCGGGCTCACGGGGAGCTAGCGGGGAGAATGAGCAGTTCTTC. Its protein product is CASSGSRGASGENEQFF.